These T cell receptor beta chains were read from a single sample in a study of identical twins. Each CDR3 protein gets one entry after TCRdb re-called the 5' RACE reads with MiXCR. The table has just under 550,000 distinct CDR3 sequences, 12% to 15% seen once; the top ten hold around 0.48%. These data also featured in a second study, about yellow fever vaccine responses in identical twins.

Sequenced sample: CD4+ T cells sorted from blood. These receptors were taken from a woman aged 18 to 35 in good health. The CDR3 runs from the conserved cysteine through the conserved F or W. A D gene is named only where the DNA matches it firmly. Rows may omit the clone size; those that give it use once, few, many or a size class.

j_gene	d_gene	abundance	v_gene	CDR3nt	CDR3aa
TRBJ2-3	TRBD2	NA	TRBV20-1	TGCAGTGCTAGTGTCGGCGGGGGGGCGTATACGCAGTATTTT	CSASVGGGAYTQYF
TRBJ2-1	NA	NA	TRBV12-3/TRBV12-4	TGTGGGATAACATCCTACAATGAGCAGTTCTTC	CGITSYNEQFF
TRBJ2-3	NA	few	TRBV4-2	TGTGCCAGCAGCCAAGGTTCTAGCGTCTGGGTCGCAGATACGCAGTATTTT	CASSQGSSVWVADTQYF
TRBJ2-5	NA	NA	TRBV7-9	TGTGCCAGCAGTCCACAGGGATGGGAAGAGACCCAGTACTTC	CASSPQGWEETQYF
TRBJ2-7	TRBD2	NA	TRBV7-8	TGTGCCAGCAGCCCGAATACACTAGCGGCAGGCTACGAGCAGTACTTC	CASSPNTLAAGYEQYF
TRBJ2-1	TRBD2	NA	TRBV28	TGTGCCAGCAGTGTCGCGGGACTAGGCTACAATGAGCAGTTCTTC	CASSVAGLGYNEQFF
TRBJ2-5	NA	NA	TRBV20-1	TGCAGTGCGAATCAGGGTGCTGTAGAGACCCAGTACTTC	CSANQGAVETQYF
TRBJ2-1	NA	NA	TRBV12-3/TRBV12-4	TGTGCCAGCAGTTTAGCCAGGGTGGTGAATGAGCAGTTCTTC	CASSLARVVNEQFF
TRBJ1-5	NA	few	TRBV28	TGTGCCAGCAGCCTCGTGGGCCTTCAGCCCCAGCATTTT	CASSLVGLQPQHF
TRBJ2-4	TRBD2	NA	TRBV10-3	TGTGCCATCAGTCCTAAGCGGGAGGGCCGCGACATTCAGTACTTC	CAISPKREGRDIQYF
TRBJ2-2	NA	few	TRBV20-1	TGCAGTGCTACAGAGGGGGGCCTCACCGGGGAGCTGTTTTTT	CSATEGGLTGELFF
TRBJ1-1	NA	few	TRBV16	TGTGCCAGCAGCCAATTTGGAGCTGAAGCTTTCTTT	CASSQFGAEAFF
TRBJ2-1	TRBD2	NA	TRBV7-9	TGTGCCAGCAGTGGTCGTCCGGCTAGCGGCTACAATGAGCAGTTCTTC	CASSGRPASGYNEQFF
TRBJ2-1	TRBD1	NA	TRBV7-2	TGTGCCAGCAGCTCCAGGGGGCCCAGTTCCTACAATGAGCAGTTCTTC	CASSSRGPSSYNEQFF
TRBJ2-1	TRBD2	few	TRBV12-3/TRBV12-4	TGTGCCAGCAGACTAGGGGGGACTAGTGGGTACAATGAGCAGTTCTTC	CASRLGGTSGYNEQFF
TRBJ2-6	TRBD2	NA	TRBV12-3/TRBV12-4	TGTGCCACCCAGGGACTATCTTCTCTGGCTGGGGCCAACGTCCTGACTTTC	CATQGLSSLAGANVLTF
TRBJ2-1	NA	many	TRBV12-3/TRBV12-4	TGTGCCAGCAGTTTTCGAGACAACTACAATGAGCAGTTCTTC	CASSFRDNYNEQFF
TRBJ2-1	NA	many	TRBV24-1	TGTGCCACCAGTGATTTGTCAGGGAGCTCCTACAATGAGCAGTTCTTC	CATSDLSGSSYNEQFF
TRBJ2-1	NA	NA	TRBV25-1	TGTGCCAGCAGTGAGAGGACGACCTCCTACAATGAGCAGTTCTTC	CASSERTTSYNEQFF